This passage covers 14 T cell receptor beta chains from one sample sequenced in a study of T cell responses to AZD1222 COVID-19 vaccine. The protocol was immunoSEQ multiplex PCR, while the TCRdb copy is restricted to in-frame clones and leaves out a portion. The sample consists of 150,000 to 180,000 clones, less than 90% of them appearing once. Here the sequenced sample was peripheral blood, taken on day 0 of MenACWY control vaccination. Receptors originate from an adult in good health.

The V call is TRBV27, the J call TRBJ1-5; TRBD1 is a possible D gene (5 bases). Deletions cut 5 bases from V and 0 bases from J, with 17 bases between. The CDR3 contains 17 residues. The germline CDR1 and CDR2 sequences are MNHEY and SMNVEV (reference sequence). In nucleotides, the CDR3 is TGTGCCAGCAGTCCTTCCAGACAGATGAATAGCAATCAGCCCCAGCATTTT. It yields the protein CASSPSRQMNSNQPQHF.

The gene calls are TRBV27 and TRBJ2-6; possibly TRBD2 for D (6 bases). The V gene's germline CDR1 is MNHEY and CDR2 SMNVEV (reference sequence). The CDR3 covers 14 residues. Trimming removed 4 bases from V and 2 bases from J, with 6 bases in between. CDR3: CASSWGAGANVLTF. The CDR3 DNA reads TGTGCCAGCAGTTGGGGGGCTGGGGCCAACGTCCTGACTTTC.

Notes on this clone: In the same sample, other DNA sequences code for this CDR3. This chain joins TRBV20-1 and TRBJ2-5, with D perhaps TRBD2 (6 bases). V shed 3 bases and J shed 5 bases, with 10 bases lying between them. Germline V gene lookup returns CDR1 DFQATT and CDR2 SNEGSKA (reference sequence). This CDR3 region has 12 residues. This chain's CDR3 is CSASTGVETQYF. The CDR3 nucleotides are TGCAGTGCTAGTACGGGGGTGGAGACCCAGTACTTC.

The gene calls are TRBV11-3 and TRBJ1-3; perhaps TRBD1 as D (5 bases). Germline V CDR1 and CDR2: SGHNT, YENEEA. V lost 5 bases to trimming and J lost 2 bases, with 7 bases between them. The CDR3 extends over 13 amino acids. Written as DNA, the CDR3 is TGTGCCAGCAGCCCCAGGGCTGGAAACACCATATATTTT. This encodes CASSPRAGNTIYF. The variable domain in full, completed from reference TRBV11-3 and TRBJ1-3, reads EAGVVQSPRYKIIEKKQPVAFWCNPISGHNTLYWYLQNLGQGPELLIRYENEEAVDDSQLPKDRFSAERLKGVDSTLKIQPAELGDSAVYLCASSPRAGNTIYFGEGSWLTVV.

Only a few counts were recorded for this clone. The chain links TRBV6-5 to TRBJ2-2; 8 nucleotides agree with TRBD1. Germline loops: CDR1 MNHEY, CDR2 SVGAGI. V was clipped by 6 bases and J by 5 bases; unmatched bases: 5. The CDR3 consists of 14 residues. Here the CDR3 DNA reads TGTGCCAGCAGGAGGCAGGGGGCGACCGGGGAGCTGTTTTTT. Residues: CASRRQGATGELFF.

The J gene is TRBJ1-6, the V gene TRBV6-5, with no clear D. V was pared by 0 bases and J by 7 bases, with 4 bases between. The CDR3 is made up of 13 amino acids. The V gene's germline CDR1 is MNHEY and CDR2 SVGAGI. The chain's CDR3 is CASSYSGNSPLHF. CDR3 bases: TGTGCCAGCAGTTACTCAGGAAATTCACCCCTCCACTTT.

The genes are TRBV6-5 and TRBJ1-2; D gene unclear. CDR1 is MNHEY and CDR2 is SVGAGI in the germline V gene. Trimming took off 6 bases at V and 8 bases at J, with 19 bases between the two ends. The CDR3 covers 14 residues. CDR3 amino acids: CASSLGLSAIGYTF. For the CDR3, the DNA is TGTGCCAGCAGCTTAGGACTATCCGCTATCGGCTACACCTTC.

The chain links TRBV30 to TRBJ2-7; D may be TRBD2 (6 bases). The germline V and J ends were trimmed by 4 bases and 2 bases, with 12 bases remaining between them. CDR1 and CDR2 from the germline V gene are GTSNPN and SVGIG (reference sequence). The CDR3 extends over 13 amino acids. The CDR3 nucleotides read TGTGCCTGGAATAGGGGAGGCACCTACGAGCAGTACTTC. It translates to CAWNRGGTYEQYF.

This rearrangement joins TRBV3-1 (or the pseudogene TRBV3-2) to TRBJ2-5; D is undetermined. V shed 4 bases and J shed 0 bases, with 6 bases lying between them. Per germline, CDR1 LGHDT and CDR2 YNNKEL (reference sequence). The CDR3 contains 13 residues. The CDR3 protein is CASSLSNQETQYF. DNA of the CDR3: TGTGCCAGCAGCCTAAGCAACCAAGAGACCCAGTACTTC.

V gene TRBV20-1 combines with J gene TRBJ1-4; no reliable D call. Germline CDR1 is DFQATT and CDR2 is SNEGSKA (reference sequence). V was shortened by 3 bases and J by 10 bases, with 9 bases between the two germline ends. CDR3 length: 11 residues. CDR3 region: CSARVQRKLFF. The CDR3 nucleotides read TGCAGTGCTAGGGTACAGAGAAAACTGTTTTTT.

In this sample, this clone turned up once. The gene calls are TRBV19 and TRBJ1-6; D gene ambiguous. The CDR3 sequence is 20 residues long. V lost 4 bases, J lost 1 base, and 23 bases lay in between. Germline-derived CDR1 and CDR2 are LNHDA and SQIVND (reference sequence). The CDR3: CASSTSALHNSGSYNSPLHF. The CDR3 region has the DNA TGTGCCAGTAGTACCTCGGCTTTACACAACTCGGGATCCTATAATTCACCCCTCCACTTT.

The chain combines TRBV7-2 with TRBJ2-1; a possible D gene is TRBD2 (6 bases). Between the trimmed V and J ends, which lost 1 base and 3 bases, there was a span of 10 bases. The CDR3 is made up of 15 amino acids. Germline lookup yields CDR1 SGHTA and CDR2 FQGNSA. The chain's CDR3 is CASSLGAGIYNEQFF. In DNA form, the CDR3 reads TGTGCCAGCAGCTTAGGGGCGGGGATCTACAATGAGCAGTTCTTC. Combining the CDR3 with reference TRBV7-2 and TRBJ2-1 gives the whole variable domain GAGVSQSPSNKVTEKGKDVELRCDPISGHTALYWYRQSLGQGLEFLIYFQGNSAPDKSGLPSDRFSAERTGGSVSTLTIQRTQQEDSAVYLCASSLGAGIYNEQFFGPGTRLTVL.

The rearrangement links TRBV5-1 to TRBJ2-1; 9 positions agree with TRBD1. Germline V CDR1 and CDR2: SGHRS, YFSETQ. V dropped 3 bases and J dropped 1; count of bases not matched to a gene: 5. The CDR3 runs 16 residues. The CDR3 coding sequence is TGCGCCAGCAGCTCCACAGGGGGCCTTTCCTACAATGAGCAGTTCTTC. Its translation is CASSSTGGLSYNEQFF.

The CDR3, as DNA: TGCGCCAGCAGCCGCTTGGGCTCTGGAAACACCATATATTTT. Protein sequence: CASSRLGSGNTIYF. This rearrangement joins TRBV5-1 to TRBJ1-3; D remains ambiguous. This CDR3 comprises 14 residues. CDR1 is SGHRS, CDR2 YFSETQ, per germline. V was clipped by 4 bases and J by 0 bases, with 8 bases between them. Combining the CDR3 with reference TRBV5-1 and TRBJ1-3 gives the whole variable domain KAGVTQTPRYLIKTRGQQVTLSCSPISGHRSVSWYQQTPGQGLQFLFEYFSETQRNKGNFPGRFSGRQFSNSRSEMNVSTLELGDSALYLCASSRLGSGNTIYFGEGSWLTVV.